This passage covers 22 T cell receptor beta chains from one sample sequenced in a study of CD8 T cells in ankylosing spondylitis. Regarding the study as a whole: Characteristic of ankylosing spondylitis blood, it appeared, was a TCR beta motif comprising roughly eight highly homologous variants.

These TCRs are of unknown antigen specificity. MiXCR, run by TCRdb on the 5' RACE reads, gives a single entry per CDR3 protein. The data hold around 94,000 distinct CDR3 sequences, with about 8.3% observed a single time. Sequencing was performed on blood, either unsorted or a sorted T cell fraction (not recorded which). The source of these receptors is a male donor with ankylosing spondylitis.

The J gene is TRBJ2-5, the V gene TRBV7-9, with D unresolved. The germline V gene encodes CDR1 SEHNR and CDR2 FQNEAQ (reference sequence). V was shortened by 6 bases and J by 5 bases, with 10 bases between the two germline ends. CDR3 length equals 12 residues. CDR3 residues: CASRSLGETQYF. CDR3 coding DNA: TGTGCCAGCAGATCCTTGGGGGAGACCCAGTACTTC.

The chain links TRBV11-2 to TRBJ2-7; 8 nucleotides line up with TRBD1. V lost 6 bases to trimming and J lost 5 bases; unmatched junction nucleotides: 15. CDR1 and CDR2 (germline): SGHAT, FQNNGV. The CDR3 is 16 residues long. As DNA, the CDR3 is TGTGCCAGCAGTCAAGGCCCCGGGACAGGTGCCCACGAGCAGTACTTC. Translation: CASSQGPGTGAHEQYF.

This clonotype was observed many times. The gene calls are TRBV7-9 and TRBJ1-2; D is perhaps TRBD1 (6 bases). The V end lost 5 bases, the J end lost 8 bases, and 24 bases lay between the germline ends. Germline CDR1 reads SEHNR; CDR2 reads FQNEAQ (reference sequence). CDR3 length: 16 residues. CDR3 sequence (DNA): TGTGCCAGCAGCGCCCCCGGGACACCTGTTTTCGGCGGCTACACCTTC. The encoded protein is CASSAPGTPVFGGYTF.

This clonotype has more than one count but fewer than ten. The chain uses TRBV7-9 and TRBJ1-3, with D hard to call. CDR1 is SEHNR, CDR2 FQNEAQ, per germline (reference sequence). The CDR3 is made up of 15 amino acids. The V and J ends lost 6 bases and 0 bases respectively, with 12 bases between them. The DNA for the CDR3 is TGTGCCAGCAGTTCATCAGAGGACTCTGGAAACACCATATATTTT. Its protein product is CASSSSEDSGNTIYF. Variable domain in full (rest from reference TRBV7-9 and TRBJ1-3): DTGVSQNPRHKITKRGQNVTFRCDPISEHNRLYWYRQTLGQGPEFLTYFQNEAQLEKSRLLSDRFSAERPKGSFSTLEIQRTEQGDSAMYLCASSSSEDSGNTIYFGEGSWLTVV.

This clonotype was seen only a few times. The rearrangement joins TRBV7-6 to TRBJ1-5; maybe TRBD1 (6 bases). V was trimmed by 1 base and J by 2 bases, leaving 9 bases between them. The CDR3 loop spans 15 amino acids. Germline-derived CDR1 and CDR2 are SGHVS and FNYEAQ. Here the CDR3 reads CASSLVPGGNQPQHF. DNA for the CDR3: TGTGCCAGCAGCTTAGTACCAGGGGGCAATCAGCCCCAGCATTTT.

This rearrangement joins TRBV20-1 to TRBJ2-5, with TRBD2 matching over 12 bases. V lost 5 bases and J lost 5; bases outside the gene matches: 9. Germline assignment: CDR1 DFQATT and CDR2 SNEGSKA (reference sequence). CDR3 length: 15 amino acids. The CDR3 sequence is CSAGNETSGSETQYF. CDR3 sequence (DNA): TGCAGTGCTGGTAATGAGACTAGCGGGAGCGAGACCCAGTACTTC.

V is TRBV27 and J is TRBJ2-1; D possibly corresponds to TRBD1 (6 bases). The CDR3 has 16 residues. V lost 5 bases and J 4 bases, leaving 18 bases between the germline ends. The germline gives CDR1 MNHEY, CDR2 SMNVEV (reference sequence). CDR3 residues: CASSATGSEIYNEQFF. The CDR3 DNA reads TGTGCCAGCAGTGCAACAGGGTCAGAAATTTACAATGAGCAGTTCTTC.

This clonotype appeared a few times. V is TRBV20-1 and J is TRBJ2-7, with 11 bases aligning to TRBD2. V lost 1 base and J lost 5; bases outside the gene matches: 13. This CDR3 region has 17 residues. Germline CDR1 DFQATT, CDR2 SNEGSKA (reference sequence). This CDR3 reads CSARGDTTSGIPHEQYV. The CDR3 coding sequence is TGCAGTGCTAGAGGGGATACGACTAGCGGGATCCCCCACGAGCAGTACGTC.

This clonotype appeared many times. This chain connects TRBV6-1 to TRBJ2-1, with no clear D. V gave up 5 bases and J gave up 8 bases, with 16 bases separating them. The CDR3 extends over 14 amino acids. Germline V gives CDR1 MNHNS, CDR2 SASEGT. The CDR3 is CASSTRTNLYEQFF. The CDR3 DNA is TGTGCCAGCAGTACCCGGACGAACCTATATGAGCAGTTCTTC.

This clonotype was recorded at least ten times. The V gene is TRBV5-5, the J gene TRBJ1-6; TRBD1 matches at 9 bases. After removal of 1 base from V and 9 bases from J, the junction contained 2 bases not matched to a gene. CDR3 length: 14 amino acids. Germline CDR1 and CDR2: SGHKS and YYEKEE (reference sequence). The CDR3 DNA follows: TGTGCCAGCAGCTTGTGGGGACAGGGTTCACCCCTCCACTTT. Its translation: CASSLWGQGSPLHF.

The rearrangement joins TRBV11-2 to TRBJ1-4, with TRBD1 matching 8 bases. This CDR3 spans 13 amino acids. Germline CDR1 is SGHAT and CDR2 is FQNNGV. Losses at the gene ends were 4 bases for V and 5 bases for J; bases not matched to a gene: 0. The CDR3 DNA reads TGTGCCAGCAGCTACAGGGGGAATGAAAAACTGTTTTTT. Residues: CASSYRGNEKLFF.

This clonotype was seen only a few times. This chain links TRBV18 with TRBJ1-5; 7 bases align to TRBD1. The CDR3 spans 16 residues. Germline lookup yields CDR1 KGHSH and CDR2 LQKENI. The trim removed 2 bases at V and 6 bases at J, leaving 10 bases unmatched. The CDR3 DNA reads TGTGCCAGCTCACCAAGGGGGCAGGGAGGTTTTCAGCCCCAGCATTTT. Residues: CASSPRGQGGFQPQHF. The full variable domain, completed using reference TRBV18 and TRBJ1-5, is NAGVMQNPRHLVRRRGQEARLRCSPMKGHSHVYWYRQLPEEGLKFMVYLQKENIIDESGMPKERFSAEFPKEGPSILRIQQVVRGDSAAYFCASSPRGQGGFQPQHFGDGTRLSIL.

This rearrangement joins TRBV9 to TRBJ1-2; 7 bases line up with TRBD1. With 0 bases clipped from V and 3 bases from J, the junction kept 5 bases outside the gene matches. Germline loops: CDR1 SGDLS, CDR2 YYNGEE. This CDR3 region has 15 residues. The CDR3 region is CASSVEGQPYYGYTF. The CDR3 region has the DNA TGTGCCAGCAGCGTAGAGGGACAGCCGTACTATGGCTACACCTTC.

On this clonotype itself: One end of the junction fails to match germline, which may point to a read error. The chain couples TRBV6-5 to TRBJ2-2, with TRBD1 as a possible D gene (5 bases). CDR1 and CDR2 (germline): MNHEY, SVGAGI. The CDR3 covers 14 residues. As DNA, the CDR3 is TGTGCCAGCAGTTACTCGAAGGCAGTAGGGGATCTGTTTTTT. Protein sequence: CASSYSKAVGDLFF.

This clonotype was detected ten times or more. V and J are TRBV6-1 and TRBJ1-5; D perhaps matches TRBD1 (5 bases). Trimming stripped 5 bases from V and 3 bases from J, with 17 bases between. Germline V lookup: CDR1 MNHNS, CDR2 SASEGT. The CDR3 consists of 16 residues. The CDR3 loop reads CASSKSGDLVNQPQHF. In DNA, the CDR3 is TGTGCCAGCAGTAAAAGCGGGGACTTAGTCAATCAGCCCCAGCATTTT.

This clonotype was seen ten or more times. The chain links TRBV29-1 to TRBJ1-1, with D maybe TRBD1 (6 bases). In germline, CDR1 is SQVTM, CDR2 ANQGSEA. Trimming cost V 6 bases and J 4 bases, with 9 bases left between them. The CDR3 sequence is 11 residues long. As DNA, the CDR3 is TGCAGCGTGGGGGGCTTCACTGAAGCTTTCTTT. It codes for CSVGGFTEAFF.

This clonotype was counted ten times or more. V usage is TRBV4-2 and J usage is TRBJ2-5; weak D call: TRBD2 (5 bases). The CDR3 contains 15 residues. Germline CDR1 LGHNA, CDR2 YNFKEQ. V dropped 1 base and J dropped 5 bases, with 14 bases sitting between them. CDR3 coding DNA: TGTGCCAGCAGCCAAGCCGCCGGACTCGGGGAGACCCAGTACTTC. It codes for CASSQAAGLGETQYF.

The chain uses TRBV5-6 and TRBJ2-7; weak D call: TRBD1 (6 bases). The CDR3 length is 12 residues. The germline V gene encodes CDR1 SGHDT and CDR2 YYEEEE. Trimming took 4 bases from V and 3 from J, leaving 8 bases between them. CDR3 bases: TGTGCCAGCAGCGCGACAGGCTACGAGCAGTACTTC. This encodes CASSATGYEQYF.

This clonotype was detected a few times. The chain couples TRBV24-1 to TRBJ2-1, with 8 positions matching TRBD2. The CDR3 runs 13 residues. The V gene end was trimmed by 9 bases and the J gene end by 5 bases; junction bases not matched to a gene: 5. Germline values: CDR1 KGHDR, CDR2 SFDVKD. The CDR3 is CATREGQNNEQFF. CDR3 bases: TGTGCCACCCGGGAGGGTCAGAACAATGAGCAGTTCTTC.

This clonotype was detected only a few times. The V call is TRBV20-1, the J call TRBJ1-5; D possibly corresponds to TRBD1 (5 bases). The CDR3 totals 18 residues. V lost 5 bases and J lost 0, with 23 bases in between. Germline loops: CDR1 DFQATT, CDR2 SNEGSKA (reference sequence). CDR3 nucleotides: TGCAGTGCTGAGGTACGGGACCTTCTACCTTATAGCAATCAGCCCCAGCATTTT. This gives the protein CSAEVRDLLPYSNQPQHF.

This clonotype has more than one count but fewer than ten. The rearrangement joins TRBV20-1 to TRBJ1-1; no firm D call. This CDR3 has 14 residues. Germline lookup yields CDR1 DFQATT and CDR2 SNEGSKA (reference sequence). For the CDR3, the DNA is TGCAGCCGAACTGGTAGGGCCTACAACACTGAAGCTTTCTTT. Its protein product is CSRTGRAYNTEAFF.

CDR3 in amino acids: CATSDRAGPSTEAFF. For the CDR3, the DNA is TGTGCCACCAGTGATCGGGCGGGGCCGAGCACTGAAGCTTTCTTT. The genes are TRBV24-1 and TRBJ1-1, with D perhaps matching TRBD1 (5 bases). CDR3 size: 15 residues. Germline CDR1 is KGHDR and CDR2 is SFDVKD. V was cut by 3 bases and J by 4 bases, with 14 bases left in between.